A selection of T cell receptor beta chains follows, all from one sample in a study of OX40 agonist ivuxolimab in advanced cancers. Measured with immunoSEQ multiplex PCR; TCRdb has only the in-frame clones, and not every one. The sample includes about 60,000 clones, around 83% seen only once; the top ten take about 3.8%. Specimen: CD4+ or CD8+ T cells sorted from blood, collected in a trial of the OX40 agonist ivuxolimab. These receptor sequences come from an adult with an advanced solid tumor such as melanoma, head and neck, liver or kidney cancer. Each CDR3 is given with its conserved first and last residue. D genes are given only for firm matches. Size values are once, few and many counts, or a class for expanded clones, and some rows have none.

- | TRBJ2-7 | TRBV11-2 | - | TGTGCCAGCGGCCTTTGGGGGAGCTCCTACGAGCAGTACTTC | CASGLWGSSYEQYF
- | TRBJ1-2 | TRBV14 | TRBD1 | TGTGCCAGCAGCCACTATCCGGGACAGCCTAACTATGGCTACACCTTC | CASSHYPGQPNYGYTF
- | TRBJ1-4 | TRBV11-3 | - | TGTGCCAGCAGCTTAGCCCGAAACAGTGAAAAACTGTTTTTT | CASSLARNSEKLFF
- | TRBJ1-2 | TRBV4-2 | - | TGTGCCAGCAGCTCGGCATCAGGGGCGCGAGGCTACACCTTC | CASSSASGARGYTF
- | TRBJ2-4 | TRBV11-2 | - | TGTGCCAGCAGCTCTCGGGGGAACATTCAGTACTTC | CASSSRGNIQYF
- | TRBJ1-1 | TRBV7-9 | - | TGTGCCAGCAGCTTAGCGCAGGGGCGCACTGAAGCTTTCTTT | CASSLAQGRTEAFF
- | TRBJ1-2 | TRBV5-1 | - | TGCGCCAGCAGCTCAACGACTCCCTACGCCCGGGGCTACACCTTC | CASSSTTPYARGYTF
once | TRBJ2-7 | TRBV28 | - | TGTGCCAGCAGTTCACCGGGGCCCTGGGTCCACGAGCAGTACTTC | CASSSPGPWVHEQYF
- | TRBJ1-1 | TRBV27 | - | TGTGCCAGCTCGAGGAGTAACACTGAAGCTTTCTTT | CASSRSNTEAFF
once | TRBJ1-1 | TRBV7-8 | TRBD1 | TGTGCCAGCAGCTTAGGATGGACAGGGGGCACTGAAGCTTTCTTT | CASSLGWTGGTEAFF
- | TRBJ2-4 | TRBV7-3 | - | TGTGCCAGCAGCTCGTCAAGGGAAAACATTCAGTACTTC | CASSSSRENIQYF
once | TRBJ2-5 | TRBV7-2 | - | TGTGCCAGCAGCTTAGGGGGCAGGGATGTAGAGACCCAGTACTTC | CASSLGGRDVETQYF
- | TRBJ1-5 | TRBV28 | - | TGTGCCAGCAGTCCCCCGACGGGTAGCAACAATCAGCCCCAGCATTTT | CASSPPTGSNNQPQHF
- | TRBJ1-6 | TRBV27 | TRBD1 | TGTGCCAGCAGTCTGGACAGGGTAGCTTCACCCCTCCACTTT | CASSLDRVASPLHF
few | TRBJ1-5 | TRBV7-2 | - | TGTGCCAGCAGCTTAGTACAGGGCCTGGGCAATCAGCCCCAGCATTTT | CASSLVQGLGNQPQHF
- | TRBJ1-5 | TRBV5-5 | - | TGTGCCAGCAGCTTGTTGCTGACCAGCAATCAGCCCCAGCATTTT | CASSLLLTSNQPQHF
few | TRBJ1-5 | TRBV28 | - | TGTGCCAGCTGTAGCACCTCACAGCCCCAGCATTTT | CASCSTSQPQHF
- | TRBJ2-2 | TRBV7-2 | - | TGTGCCAGCAGCCCAGATTACACCGGGGAGCTGTTTTTT | CASSPDYTGELFF
- | TRBJ2-5 | TRBV27 | - | TGTGCCAGCACCGCCTCTATCGGTGAGACCCAGTACTTC | CASTASIGETQYF
- | TRBJ2-5 | TRBV18 | - | TGTGCCAGCTCACCTTCGCCAGGGGAGACCCAGTACTTC | CASSPSPGETQYF
- | TRBJ2-3 | TRBV7-2 | - | TGTGCCAGCAGCTTATTCGACAAGGTCCCAGATACGCAGTATTTT | CASSLFDKVPDTQYF
- | TRBJ1-5 | TRBV10-2 | - | TGCGCCAGCTCTGAGGACGGGTTGCGGGCAAATCAGCCCCAGCATTTT | CASSEDGLRANQPQHF
few | TRBJ1-5 | TRBV7-2 | - | TGTGCCAGCAGCTTATTCTGGGATCAGCCCCAGCATTTT | CASSLFWDQPQHF